This T cell receptor (beta chain) was obtained from a study of T cells in Graves' hyperthyroidism and ophthalmopathy. Study-wide context: The authors collected peripheral blood at initial diagnosis, before any treatment. Broader study findings: Stable hyperthyroidism was separated from ophthalmopathy by a model based on 13 V-J features.

With respect to this clonotype: The antigen remains unidentified.

What was amplified from RNA transcripts were TCR beta CDR3 regions. A set of HTBI primers served as the primers for a first-round RT-PCR of the TCR CDR3. One entry per CDR3 protein results from TCRdb running MiXCR on the multiplex PCR reads. The table lists about 640,000 distinct CDR3 sequences, about 20% of them singletons. Researchers barred patients who had uncontrolled infection, other autoimmune disease, pregnancy or lactation. PBMCs were sourced from about 10 ml fresh peripheral blood. CDR3 length: 15 residues. Trimming shortened V by 5 bases and J by 0 bases, and 13 bases separated the two germline ends. Germline values: CDR1 SGHNT, CDR2 YENEEA.

Sequencing was performed on blood. The chain couples TRBV11-3 to TRBJ1-1; D possibly corresponds to TRBD1 (5 bases). This clonotype was sampled from a man younger than 45 with Graves' ophthalmopathy. CDR3 protein: CASSPMGGMNTEAFF. DNA of the CDR3: TGTGCCAGCAGCCCGATGGGGGGGATGAACACTGAAGCTTTCTTT.